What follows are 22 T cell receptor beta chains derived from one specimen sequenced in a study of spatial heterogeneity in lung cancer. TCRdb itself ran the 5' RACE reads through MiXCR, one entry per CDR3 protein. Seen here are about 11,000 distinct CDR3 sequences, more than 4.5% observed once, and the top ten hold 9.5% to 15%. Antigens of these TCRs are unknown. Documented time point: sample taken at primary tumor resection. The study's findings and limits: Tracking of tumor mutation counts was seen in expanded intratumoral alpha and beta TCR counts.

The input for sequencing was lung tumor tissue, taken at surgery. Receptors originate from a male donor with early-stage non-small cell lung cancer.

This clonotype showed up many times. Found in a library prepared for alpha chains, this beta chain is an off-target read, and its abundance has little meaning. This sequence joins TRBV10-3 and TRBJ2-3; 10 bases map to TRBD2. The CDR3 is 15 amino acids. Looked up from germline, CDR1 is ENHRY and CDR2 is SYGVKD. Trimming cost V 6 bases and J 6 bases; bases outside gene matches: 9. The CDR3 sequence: CAISEAGGHGDTQYF. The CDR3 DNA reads TGTGCCATCAGCGAAGCGGGAGGGCACGGGGATACGCAGTATTTT.

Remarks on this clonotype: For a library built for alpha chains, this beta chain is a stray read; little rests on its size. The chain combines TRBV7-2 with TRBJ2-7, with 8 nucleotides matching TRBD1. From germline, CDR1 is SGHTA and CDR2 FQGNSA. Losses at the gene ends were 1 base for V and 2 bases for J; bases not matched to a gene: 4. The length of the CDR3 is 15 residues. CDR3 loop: CASSLGAGGTYEQYF. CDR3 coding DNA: TGTGCCAGCAGCTTAGGAGCAGGGGGCACCTACGAGCAGTACTTC.

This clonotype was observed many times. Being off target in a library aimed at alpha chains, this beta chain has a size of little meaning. The CDR3 DNA is TGCAGCGGGGGGACCGGGACAGGGAACGAGCAGTACTTC. Protein product: CSGGTGTGNEQYF. The V call is TRBV29-1, the J call TRBJ2-7; 9 nucleotides align to TRBD1. Germline V lookup: CDR1 SQVTM, CDR2 ANQGSEA. V lost 7 bases, J lost 5 bases, and 9 bases stayed unmatched. This CDR3 is 13 amino acids long.

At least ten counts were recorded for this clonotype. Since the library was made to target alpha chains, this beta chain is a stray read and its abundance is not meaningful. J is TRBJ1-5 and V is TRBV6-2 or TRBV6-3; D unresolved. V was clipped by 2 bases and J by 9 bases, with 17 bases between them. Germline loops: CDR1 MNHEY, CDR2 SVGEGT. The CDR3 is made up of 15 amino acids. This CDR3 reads CASSYPTVAGGPQHF. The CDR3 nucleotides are TGTGCCAGCAGTTACCCGACCGTGGCAGGTGGGCCCCAGCATTTT.

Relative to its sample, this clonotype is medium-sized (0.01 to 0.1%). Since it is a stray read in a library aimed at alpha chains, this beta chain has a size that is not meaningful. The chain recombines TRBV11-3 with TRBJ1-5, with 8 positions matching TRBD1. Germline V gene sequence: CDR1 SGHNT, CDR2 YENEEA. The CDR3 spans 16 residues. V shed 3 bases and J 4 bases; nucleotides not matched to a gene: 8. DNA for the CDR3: TGTGCCAGCAGCTTCACAGGGGGAGGAAAGAATCAGCCCCAGCATTTT. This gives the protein CASSFTGGGKNQPQHF.

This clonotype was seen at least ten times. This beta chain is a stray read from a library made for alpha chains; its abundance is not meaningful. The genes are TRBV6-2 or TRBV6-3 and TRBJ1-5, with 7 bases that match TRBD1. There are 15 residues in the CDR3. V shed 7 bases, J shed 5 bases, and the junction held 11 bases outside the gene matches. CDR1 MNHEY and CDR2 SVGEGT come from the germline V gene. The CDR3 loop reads CASTLQGYFDQPQHF. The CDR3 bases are TGTGCCAGCACCTTACAGGGGTATTTTGATCAGCCCCAGCATTTT.

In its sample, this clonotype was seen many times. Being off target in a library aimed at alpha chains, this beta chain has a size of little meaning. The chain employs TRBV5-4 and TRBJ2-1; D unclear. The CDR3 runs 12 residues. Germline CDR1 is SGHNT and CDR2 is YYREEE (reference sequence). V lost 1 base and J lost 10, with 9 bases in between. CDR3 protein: CASSLPRSEQFF. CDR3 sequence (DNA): TGTGCCAGCAGCTTGCCTCGAAGCGAGCAGTTCTTC.

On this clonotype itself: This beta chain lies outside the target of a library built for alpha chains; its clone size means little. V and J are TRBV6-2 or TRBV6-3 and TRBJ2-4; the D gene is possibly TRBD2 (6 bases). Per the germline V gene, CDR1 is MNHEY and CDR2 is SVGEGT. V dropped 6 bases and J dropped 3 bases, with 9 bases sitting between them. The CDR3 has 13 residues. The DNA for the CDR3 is TGTGCCAGCAGACCCGGGGGCAAAAACATTCAGTACTTC. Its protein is CASRPGGKNIQYF.

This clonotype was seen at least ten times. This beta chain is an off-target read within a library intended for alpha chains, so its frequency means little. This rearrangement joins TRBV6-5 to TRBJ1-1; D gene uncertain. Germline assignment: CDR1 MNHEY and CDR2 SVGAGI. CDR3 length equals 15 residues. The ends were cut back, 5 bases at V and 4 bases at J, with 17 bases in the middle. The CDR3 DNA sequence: TGTGCCAGCAGTGACTATAGAGGTGGTAGCACTGAAGCTTTCTTT. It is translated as CASSDYRGGSTEAFF.

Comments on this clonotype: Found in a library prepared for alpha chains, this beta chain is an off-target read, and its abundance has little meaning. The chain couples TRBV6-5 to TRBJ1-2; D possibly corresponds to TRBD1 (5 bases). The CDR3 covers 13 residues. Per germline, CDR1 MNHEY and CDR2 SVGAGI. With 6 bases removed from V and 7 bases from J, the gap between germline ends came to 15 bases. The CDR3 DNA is TGTGCCAGCAGACTAGGACCGGGGGGTGGCTACACCTTC. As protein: CASRLGPGGGYTF.

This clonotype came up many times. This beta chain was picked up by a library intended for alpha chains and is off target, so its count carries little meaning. The DNA of the CDR3 is TGCGCCAGCAGCTTGGAAGGGAACAGGGGCACAGATACGCAGTATTTT. It yields the protein CASSLEGNRGTDTQYF. The genes are TRBV5-1 and TRBJ2-3, with D possibly TRBD1 on 6 matching bases. This CDR3 is 16 amino acids long. The V end was cut by 0 bases, the J end by 1 base, with 12 bases between. Germline V gene sequence: CDR1 SGHRS, CDR2 YFSETQ.

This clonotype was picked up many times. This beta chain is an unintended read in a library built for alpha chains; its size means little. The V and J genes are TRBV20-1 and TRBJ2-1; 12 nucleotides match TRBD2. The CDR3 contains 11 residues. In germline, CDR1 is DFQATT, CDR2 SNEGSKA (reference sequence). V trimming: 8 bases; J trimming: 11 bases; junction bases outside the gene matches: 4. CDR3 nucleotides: TGCAGTCCTCTAGCGGGAGGGCAGCAGTTCTTC. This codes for CSPLAGGQQFF.

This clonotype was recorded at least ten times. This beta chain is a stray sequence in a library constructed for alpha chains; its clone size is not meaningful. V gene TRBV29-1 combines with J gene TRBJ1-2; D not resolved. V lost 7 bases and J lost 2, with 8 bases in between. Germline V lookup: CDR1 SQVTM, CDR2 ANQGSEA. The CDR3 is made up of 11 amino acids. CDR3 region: CSGQLNYGYTF. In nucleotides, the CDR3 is TGCAGCGGCCAGTTAAACTATGGCTACACCTTC.

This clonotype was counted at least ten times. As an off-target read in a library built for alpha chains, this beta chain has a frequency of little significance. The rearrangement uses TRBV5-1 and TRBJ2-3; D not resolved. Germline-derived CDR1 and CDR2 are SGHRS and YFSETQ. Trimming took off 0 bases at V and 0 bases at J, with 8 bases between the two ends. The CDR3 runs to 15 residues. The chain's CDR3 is CASSLGLDSTDTQYF. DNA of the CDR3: TGCGCCAGCAGCTTGGGTCTAGATAGCACAGATACGCAGTATTTT.

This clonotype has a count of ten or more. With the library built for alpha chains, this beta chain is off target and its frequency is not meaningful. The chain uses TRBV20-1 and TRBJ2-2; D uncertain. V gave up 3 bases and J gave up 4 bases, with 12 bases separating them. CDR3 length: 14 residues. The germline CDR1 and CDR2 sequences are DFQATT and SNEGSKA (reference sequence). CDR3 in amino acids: CSASTARLTGELFF. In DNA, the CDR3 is TGCAGTGCTAGCACGGCTAGGCTCACCGGGGAGCTGTTTTTT.

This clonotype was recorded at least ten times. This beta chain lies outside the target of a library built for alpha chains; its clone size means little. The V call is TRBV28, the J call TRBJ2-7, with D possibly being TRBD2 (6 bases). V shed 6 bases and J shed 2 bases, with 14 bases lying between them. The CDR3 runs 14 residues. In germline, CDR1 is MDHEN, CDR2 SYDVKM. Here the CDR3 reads CASRPQGGPYEQYF. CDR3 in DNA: TGTGCCAGCAGGCCGCAGGGAGGCCCCTACGAGCAGTACTTC.

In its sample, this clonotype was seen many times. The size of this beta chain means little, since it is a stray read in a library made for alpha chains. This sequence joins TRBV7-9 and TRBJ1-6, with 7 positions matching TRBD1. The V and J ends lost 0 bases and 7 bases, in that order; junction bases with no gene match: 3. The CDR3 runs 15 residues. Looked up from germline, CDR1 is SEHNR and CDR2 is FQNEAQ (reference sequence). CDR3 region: CASSLARGGNSPLHF. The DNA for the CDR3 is TGTGCCAGCAGCTTAGCGCGAGGGGGCAATTCACCCCTCCACTTT.

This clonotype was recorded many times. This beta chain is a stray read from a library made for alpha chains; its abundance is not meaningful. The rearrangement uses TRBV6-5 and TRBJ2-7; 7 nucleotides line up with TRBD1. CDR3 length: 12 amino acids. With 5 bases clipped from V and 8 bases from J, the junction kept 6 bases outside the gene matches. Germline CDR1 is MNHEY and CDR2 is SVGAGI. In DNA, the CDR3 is TGTGCCAGCAGTACCCCACAGGGGAAGCAGTACTTC. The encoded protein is CASSTPQGKQYF.

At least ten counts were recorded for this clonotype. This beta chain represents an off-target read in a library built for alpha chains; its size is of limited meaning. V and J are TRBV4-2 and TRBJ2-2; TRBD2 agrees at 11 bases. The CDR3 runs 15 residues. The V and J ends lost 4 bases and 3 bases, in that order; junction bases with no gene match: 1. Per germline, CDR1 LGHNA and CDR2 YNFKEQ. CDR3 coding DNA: TGTGCCAGCAGCCCACTAGCGGGGGACACCGGGGAGCTGTTTTTT. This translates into CASSPLAGDTGELFF.

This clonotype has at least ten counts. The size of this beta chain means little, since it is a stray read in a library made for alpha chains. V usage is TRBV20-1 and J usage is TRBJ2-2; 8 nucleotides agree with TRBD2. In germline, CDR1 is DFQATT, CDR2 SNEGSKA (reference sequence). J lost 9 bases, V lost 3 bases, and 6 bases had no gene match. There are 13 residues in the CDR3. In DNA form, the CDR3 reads TGCAGTGCTAGTGGCGGGAGGAATAGGGAGCTGTTTTTT. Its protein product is CSASGGRNRELFF.

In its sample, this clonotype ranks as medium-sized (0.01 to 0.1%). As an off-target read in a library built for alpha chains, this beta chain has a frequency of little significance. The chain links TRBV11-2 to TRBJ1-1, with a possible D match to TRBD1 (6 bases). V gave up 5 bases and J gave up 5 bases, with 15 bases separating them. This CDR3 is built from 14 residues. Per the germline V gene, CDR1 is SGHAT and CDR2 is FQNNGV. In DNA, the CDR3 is TGTGCCAGCAGCCTAACAGGGAGAGGGACTGAAGCTTTCTTT. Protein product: CASSLTGRGTEAFF.

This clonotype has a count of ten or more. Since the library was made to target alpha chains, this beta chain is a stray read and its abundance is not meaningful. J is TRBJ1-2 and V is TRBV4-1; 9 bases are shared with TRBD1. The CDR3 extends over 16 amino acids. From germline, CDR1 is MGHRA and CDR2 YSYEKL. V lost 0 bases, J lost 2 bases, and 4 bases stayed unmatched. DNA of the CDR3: TGCGCCAGCAGCCAAGAATACAGGGGGCGGAACTATGGCTACACCTTC. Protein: CASSQEYRGRNYGYTF.